One and the same sample provided the 14 T cell receptor beta chains below, sequenced in a study of T cells after yellow fever vaccination. TCRdb fed the 5' RACE reads into MiXCR, producing one record per CDR3 protein. This table holds a few hundred thousand distinct CDR3 sequences, over 4.5% found once. The source was CD4+ T cells sorted from PBMCs, collected on the day of the yellow fever booster vaccination. The receptor set was obtained from a man between 18 and 35 years old who received the YFV17D yellow fever vaccine.

This clonotype was picked up a small number of times. The rearrangement joins TRBV30 to TRBJ2-5, with D possibly TRBD2 on 6 matching bases. V lost 4 bases, J lost 0 bases, and 9 bases lay in between. CDR1 and CDR2 from the germline V gene are GTSNPN and SVGIG (reference sequence). The CDR3 length is 13 residues. CDR3 DNA: TGTGCCTGGACGGGCGGGGACCAAGAGACCCAGTACTTC. Its translation is CAWTGGDQETQYF.

Ten or more counts support this clonotype. J is TRBJ1-1 and V is TRBV7-8; D gene uncertain. V shed 1 base and J shed 8 bases, with 11 bases lying between them. The CDR3 totals 13 residues. The V gene's germline CDR1 is SGHVS and CDR2 FQNEAQ. The CDR3 sequence is CASSLVLGAEAFF. In nucleotides, the CDR3 is TGTGCCAGCAGCTTAGTTCTGGGAGCCGAAGCTTTCTTT.

This sequence joins TRBV20-1 and TRBJ1-2; D remains ambiguous. The length of the CDR3 is 13 residues. Between the trimmed V and J ends, which lost 4 bases and 8 bases, there was a span of 17 bases. Germline assignment: CDR1 DFQATT and CDR2 SNEGSKA (reference sequence). CDR3 loop: CSATSGLARGYTF. CDR3 DNA sequence: TGCAGTGCTACCTCGGGATTAGCTAGGGGCTACACCTTC.

The rearrangement uses TRBV29-1 and TRBJ1-4; D ambiguous. With 6 bases removed from V and 5 bases from J, the gap between germline ends came to 7 bases. CDR3 length: 11 amino acids. Germline V gene lookup returns CDR1 SQVTM and CDR2 ANQGSEA. The CDR3 here is CSVWANEKLFF. The CDR3 region has the DNA TGCAGCGTGTGGGCCAATGAAAAACTGTTTTTT.

There are many counts of this clonotype. The chain carries TRBV20-1 and TRBJ2-7; D may be TRBD1 or TRBD2 (5 bases each). V lost 0 bases, J lost 2 bases, and 14 bases lay in between. Germline assignment: CDR1 DFQATT and CDR2 SNEGSKA (reference sequence). This CDR3 contains 15 residues. DNA for the CDR3: TGCAGTGCTAGAGATCTGAGGGGTACGGCCTACGAGCAGTACGTC. It translates to CSARDLRGTAYEQYV.

This clonotype was seen a handful of times. This chain joins TRBV3-1 and TRBJ1-1; TRBD1 might be the D (5 bases). Germline V CDR1 and CDR2: LGHDT, YNNKEL (reference sequence). This CDR3 contains 14 residues. With 1 base removed from V and 4 bases from J, the gap between germline ends came to 10 bases. This CDR3 is CASSQVGVITEAFF. The CDR3 DNA reads TGTGCCAGCAGCCAAGTGGGGGTAATCACTGAAGCTTTCTTT. Supplemented by reference TRBV3-1 and TRBJ1-1, the full variable domain reads DTAVSQTPKYLVTQMGNDKSIKCEQNLGHDTMYWYKQDSKKFLKIMFSYNNKELIINETVPNRFSPKSPDKAHLNLHINSLELGDSAVYFCASSQVGVITEAFFGQGTRLTVV.

This clonotype was seen ten or more times. This chain links TRBV6-5 with TRBJ1-1; no clear D gene. Per germline, CDR1 MNHEY and CDR2 SVGAGI. The CDR3 spans 14 residues. V was clipped by 7 bases and J by 3 bases, with 15 bases between them. The CDR3 protein is CASTPGGRDTEAFF. The CDR3 region has the DNA TGTGCCAGCACCCCGGGTGGCCGAGACACTGAAGCTTTCTTT.

This clonotype was recorded at least ten times. The chain couples TRBV2 to TRBJ2-7, with 8 bases that match TRBD1. V was clipped by 4 bases and J by 1 base; unmatched bases: 3. CDR3 size: 14 residues. CDR1 and CDR2 (germline): SNHLY, FYNNEI. The CDR3 reads CASSVGQASYEQYV. CDR3 bases: TGTGCCAGCAGTGTGGGACAGGCGTCCTACGAGCAGTACGTC.

This clonotype was detected only a few times. This chain joins TRBV20-1 and TRBJ1-6; TRBD1 aligns across 12 bases. CDR1 is DFQATT and CDR2 is SNEGSKA in the germline V gene (reference sequence). V dropped 2 bases and J dropped 8; count of bases not matched to a gene: 4. The CDR3 is 15 residues long. DNA of the CDR3: TGCAGTGCTAGAAGGGGGACAGGGGGCTATTCACCCCTCCACTTT. As protein: CSARRGTGGYSPLHF.

This clonotype was counted at least ten times. V and J are TRBV2 and TRBJ2-5; 7 bases map to TRBD2. CDR3 size: 14 residues. V was clipped by 6 bases and J by 3 bases; unmatched bases: 7. In germline, CDR1 is SNHLY, CDR2 FYNNEI. CDR3 in amino acids: CASSPRLAEETQYF. In DNA, the CDR3 is TGTGCCAGCAGCCCAAGACTAGCTGAAGAGACCCAGTACTTC. Full variable domain (rest looked up from reference TRBV2 and TRBJ2-5): EPEVTQTPSHQVTQMGQEVILRCVPISNHLYFYWYRQILGQKVEFLVSFYNNEISEKSEIFDDQFSVERPDGSNFTLKIRSTKLEDSAMYFCASSPRLAEETQYFGPGTRLLVL.

The chain recombines TRBV5-1 with TRBJ2-2; a weak D match, TRBD1 (5 bases). Trimming took 0 bases from V and 2 from J, leaving 14 bases between them. Looked up from germline, CDR1 is SGHRS and CDR2 is YFSETQ. This CDR3 region has 17 residues. Here the CDR3 reads CASSLARGGANTGELFF. CDR3 coding DNA: TGCGCCAGCAGCTTGGCTCGTGGTGGGGCTAACACCGGGGAGCTGTTTTTT.

This clonotype was counted a few times. V is TRBV7-4 and J is TRBJ1-5, with D possibly matching TRBD1 (5 bases). From germline, CDR1 is SGHVT and CDR2 SQSDAQ. The V gene lost 3 bases and the J gene lost 0 bases, with 12 bases spanning the gap. This CDR3 region has 16 residues. In nucleotides, the CDR3 is TGTGCCAGCAGCTTTCGCGGGGGGGATAGCAATCAGCCCCAGCATTTT. Encoded protein: CASSFRGGDSNQPQHF. Filled out from reference TRBV7-4 and TRBJ1-5, the complete variable domain reads GAGVSQSPRYKVAKRGRDVALRCDSISGHVTLYWYRQTLGQGSEVLTYSQSDAQRDKSGRPSGRFSAERPERSVSTLKIQRTEQGDSAVYLCASSFRGGDSNQPQHFGDGTRLSIL.

The chain joins TRBV3-1 to TRBJ1-2; D is unclear. Germline V gene data show CDR1 as LGHDT and CDR2 as YNNKEL (reference sequence). The CDR3 is made up of 15 amino acids. Deletions cut 0 bases from V and 7 bases from J, with 15 bases between. CDR3 region: CASSQDASGVGGYTF. The CDR3 DNA follows: TGTGCCAGCAGCCAAGATGCGAGTGGGGTAGGTGGCTACACCTTC.

The sample holds a few counts of this clonotype. V is TRBV20-1 and J is TRBJ2-1; D is possibly TRBD1 (6 bases). V lost 6 bases and J lost 4, with 19 bases in between. CDR1 and CDR2 (germline): DFQATT, SNEGSKA (reference sequence). The CDR3 loop spans 15 amino acids. For the CDR3, the DNA is TGCAGTGCCCCAAGTCCGGGACACAAATACAATGAGCAGTTCTTC. Translated, it gives CSAPSPGHKYNEQFF.